Listed below are T cell receptor beta chains from one sample, sequenced in a study of control samples from healthy donors and cancer patients. Libraries were prepared by immunoSEQ multiplex PCR; TCRdb keeps only in-frame clonotypes and omits some of them. The table lists 110,000 to 150,000 clones, 91% of them singletons. Sequenced: blood. These receptors were taken from a man younger than 30 in good health. CDR3s include the opening cysteine and the closing phenylalanine or tryptophan.

CDR3,V,J
CASSRTSQGTGELFF,TRBV7-3,TRBJ2-2
CATRDRGSNQPQHF,TRBV19,TRBJ1-5
CASSYRGQYSYNEQFF,TRBV6-2/TRBV6-3,TRBJ2-1
CASSHPETSYEQYF,TRBV19,TRBJ2-7
CASSLGDSPLHF,TRBV2,TRBJ1-6
CASSSPPGQAASPLHF,TRBV2,TRBJ1-6
CATSSQGAYEKLFF,TRBV15,TRBJ1-4
CATRTGNSGNTIYF,TRBV6-5,TRBJ1-3
CASSLTAAMNSPLHF,TRBV19,TRBJ1-6
CASSLAQAYEQYF,TRBV5-6,TRBJ2-7
CASTPTYSGAFGYEQYF,TRBV19,TRBJ2-7
CASSLTWQETQYF,TRBV27,TRBJ2-5
CASSIPGGPYNEQFF,TRBV19,TRBJ2-1
CASSEQSYGYTF,TRBV10-1,TRBJ1-2
CASSQAKKGVNYGYTF,TRBV4-3,TRBJ1-2
CASSYHTDTQYF,TRBV6-2/TRBV6-3,TRBJ2-3
CASFRGAEAFF,TRBV6-5,TRBJ1-1
CASNPGAYGYTF,TRBV28,TRBJ1-2
CASSDRWDTEAFF,TRBV25-1,TRBJ1-1
CASSSLTGEYEQYF,TRBV27,TRBJ2-7
CASSQGAEVESEAFF,TRBV4-1,TRBJ1-1
CATSDTTGTRGTDTQYF,TRBV24-1,TRBJ2-3
CASRGTREQFF,TRBV12-3/TRBV12-4,TRBJ2-1
CASSLKEGTTQYF,TRBV7-3,TRBJ2-5
CASSLGTSGAGEQYF,TRBV5-1,TRBJ2-7
CSAAAGPNYGYTF,TRBV29-1,TRBJ1-2
CASSPVYSNQPQHF,TRBV7-3,TRBJ1-5
CALTSGTEQFF,TRBV30,TRBJ2-1
CASSAAGTGDEKLFF,TRBV6-2/TRBV6-3,TRBJ1-4
CASSLGGDSTDTQYF,TRBV5-1,TRBJ2-3
CASSTRQGYYGYTF,TRBV19,TRBJ1-2
CSVGSGGWTDTQYF,TRBV29-1,TRBJ2-3
CASSPTGDEQYF,TRBV2,TRBJ2-7
CAWRRENRDIGTQYF,TRBV30,TRBJ2-5
CASSYRGLNEQFF,TRBV6-5,TRBJ2-1
CATSDPTDGSSYNSPLHF,TRBV24-1,TRBJ1-6
CASSQARRGGSPTYEQYF,TRBV4-3,TRBJ2-7